This T cell receptor (beta chain) was recovered during a study of blood T cell repertoires in COVID-19. Across the whole study: There were acute and convalescent COVID-19 samples, and they came from the United States, Italy and Spain.

Enrollees, about 18 to 95 years old, lived in approximately 25 US areas. Grouping used clinical history reported by participants in a survey and questionnaire. Repertoires were generated with immunoSEQ multiplex PCR, while TCRdb's copy carries only in-frame clones and drops some. The table shows about 270,000 clones, with approximately 91% occurring only once. The germline V gene encodes CDR1 SNHLY and CDR2 FYNNEI. Unmatched junction bases numbered 4, after V lost 5 bases and J lost 1 base. The length of the CDR3 is 16 residues. This chain uses TRBV2 with TRBJ2-2; TRBD2 aligns across 10 bases. Sequencing used PBMCs or T cells enriched from blood (not recorded which). The TCR originated in a woman between 40 and 50 years old with acute COVID-19. CDR3 in amino acids: CASSSWTSGNTGELFF. The CDR3 bases are TGTGCCAGCAGTTCCTGGACTAGCGGGAACACCGGGGAGCTGTTTTTT.